Listed below are T cell receptor beta chains from one sample, sequenced in a study of coeliac disease. Here immunoSEQ multiplex PCR was the method, and the copy in TCRdb shows in-frame clones only, minus some. The sample includes some 4,000 clones, roughly three fifths seen only once; the top ten take about 9%. Sequenced sample: intraepithelial lymphocytes from the gut. The receptors shown here come from a man aged 65 to 79 with active celiac disease. Each CDR3 is given without its conserved first and last residue. The order of the fields is V gene, CDR3 protein.

TRBV19,ASIGQMNTEAF
TRBV27,ASSSVGDSSYEQY
TRBV5-1,ASRLGTSGAAETQY
TRBV10-2,ASRAPGARSGNTIY
TRBV18,ASSPAGGEQY
TRBV7-3,ASSLTPQGAGGELF
TRBV11-2,ASSRGTGGGSEQY
TRBV9,ASSEGVGGELF
TRBV4-2,ASSQAPGLAAEGTGELF
TRBV5-1,ASSLEGTSGNAEQF
TRBV30,AGQGNYGYT
TRBV5-1,ASSYGQGLNSPLH
TRBV5-1,ASSEQVANEKLF
TRBV2,ASSVAGQGEGETQY
TRBV7-2,ASSSQGAVGELF
TRBV7-2,ASSLAGERETQY
TRBV7-9,ASSRGSGANVLT
TRBV19,ASSSEGPSALPDTQY
TRBV5-1,ASRTGIATNEKLF
TRBV7-8,ASSTLTSGREETQY
TRBV5-1,ASTTASGVEGTQY
TRBV4-1,ASSPRVNSGNTIY
TRBV5-1,ASSLGTGGDTQY
TRBV27,ASSLMREVGTYNEQF
TRBV28,ASSRALHGGRETQY
TRBV5-1,ASSPRTEGYGYT
TRBV19,ASSKLAGEGYNEQF
TRBV30,AWHRRGQGSYEQY
TRBV7-9,ASSLEVAGDKTQY
TRBV5-1,ASSLSGREEQY
TRBV19,ASSRPQGHQPQH
TRBV6-1,ASSTPGQGNSPLH
TRBV10-3,ASSGDRDDEQY
TRBV7-7,ASSLRRDTEAF
TRBV19,ASSSQGSNGYT
TRBV28,ASSLKGAATNEKLF
TRBV15,ATSRVINTEAF
TRBV28,ASNSGFSVIDEQY
TRBV21-1,ASSKDSGLSYEQY
TRBV7-3,ASSPDSGSFYGYT
TRBV27,ASSPRGGAFAQY
TRBV30,AWSVLGGLTYNEQF
TRBV9,ASSVAGGGTDTQY
TRBV27,ASSLSRQHQETQY
TRBV28,ASSSAGDTQY
TRBV27,ASSHPRDRVSGANVLT
TRBV13,ASSSRVRTGGYEQY
TRBV5-6,ASSLMGVQGEQY
TRBV4-1,ASSQGWGLVTDTQY
TRBV5-6,ASSPVGGKNSPLH
TRBV14,ASSQAGGRTGELF
TRBV6-6,ASSYIYRESQPQH
TRBV7-3,ASSSGRAGDGYT
TRBV5-5,ASSWAGTSTDTQY
TRBV28,ATGGQSYEQY
TRBV5-1,ASSSGDPWNSPLH
TRBV19,ASRAQGSGSYGYT